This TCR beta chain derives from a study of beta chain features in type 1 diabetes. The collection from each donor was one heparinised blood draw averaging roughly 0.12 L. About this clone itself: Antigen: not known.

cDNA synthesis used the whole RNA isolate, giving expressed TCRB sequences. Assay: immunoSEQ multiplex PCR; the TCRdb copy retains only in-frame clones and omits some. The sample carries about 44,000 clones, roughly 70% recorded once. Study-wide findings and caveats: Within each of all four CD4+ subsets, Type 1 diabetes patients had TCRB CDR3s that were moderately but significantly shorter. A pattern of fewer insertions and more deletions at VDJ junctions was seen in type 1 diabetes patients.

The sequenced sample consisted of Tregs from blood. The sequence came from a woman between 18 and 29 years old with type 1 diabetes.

The CDR3 DNA is TGTGCCAGCAGTTCCCGGGACAGGGGGGAAAAACTGTTTTTT. It yields the protein CASSSRDRGEKLFF. This chain connects TRBV6-5 to TRBJ1-4; 11 bases agree with TRBD1. Unmatched junction bases numbered 3, after V lost 4 bases and J lost 8 bases. The CDR3 runs to 14 residues. Looked up from germline, CDR1 is MNHEY and CDR2 is SVGAGI.